Listed below are T cell receptor beta chains from one sample, sequenced in a study of cytomegalovirus exposure and HLA in healthy donors. Produced via immunoSEQ multiplex PCR; TCRdb's table is partial and in-frame only. This sample has approximately 100,000 clones, with approximately 76% found just once. The sequenced sample consisted of PBMCs. Receptors were obtained from a middle-aged man in good health and CMV-seronegative. The CDR3 runs from the conserved cysteine through the conserved F or W. The D gene is left open where the match is weak. Only part of the rows carry a size: once, few, many, or a class if the clone is expanded.

j_gene,v_gene,abundance,d_gene,CDR3nt,CDR3aa
TRBJ1-6,TRBV27,NA,NA,TGTGCCAGCAGTTTTTTAAATTCACCCCTCCACTTT,CASSFLNSPLHF
TRBJ2-1,TRBV2,NA,NA,TGTGCCAGTGGTCTATACAATGAGCAGTTCTTC,CASGLYNEQFF
TRBJ1-2,TRBV19,few,TRBD1,TGTGCCAGTAGTGTCCCGGGACAGGGCTATGGCTACACCTTC,CASSVPGQGYGYTF
TRBJ2-5,TRBV7-6,NA,NA,TGTGCCAGCAGCTTAAGAGTTGTGGAGACCCAGTACTTC,CASSLRVVETQYF
TRBJ1-2,TRBV27,NA,TRBD1,TGTGCCAGCAGCCCACAGGGGCCGGTCTATGGCTACACCTTC,CASSPQGPVYGYTF
TRBJ2-7,TRBV11-2,NA,NA,TGTGCCAGCAGCTTAGACAGGGGTAACTACGAGCAGTACTTC,CASSLDRGNYEQYF
TRBJ2-2,TRBV19,NA,NA,TGTGCCAGTAGTATAAGGGCCAGGGACACCGGGGAGCTGTTTTTT,CASSIRARDTGELFF
TRBJ2-5,TRBV2,few,TRBD2,TGTGCCAGCAGTGGACCGGGGGGGCCCCAAGAGACCCAGTACTTC,CASSGPGGPQETQYF
TRBJ2-1,TRBV5-4,once,NA,TGTGCCAGCAGCTTGGGGGTCGGGAGCACCTACAATGAGCAGTTCTTC,CASSLGVGSTYNEQFF
TRBJ2-5,TRBV7-9,once,NA,TGTGCCAGCAGCTTAGGGCGGGAGACCCAGTACTTC,CASSLGRETQYF
TRBJ2-7,TRBV5-1,few,TRBD2,TGCGCCAGCAGAATAGCGGGGGCCTACGAGCAGTACTTC,CASRIAGAYEQYF
TRBJ2-7,TRBV28,NA,TRBD1,TGTGCCAGCAGTTCCCGAGGACAGGGTGGTTACTTC,CASSSRGQGGYF
TRBJ1-1,TRBV27,NA,NA,TGTGCCAGCAGGACCCTTGTGGGCGTGGGCACTGAAGCTTTCTTT,CASRTLVGVGTEAFF
TRBJ2-7,TRBV7-2,once,TRBD2,TGTGCCAGCAGCTTAGCTACCCTTCTAGCGGGGGGGCCGGGGGAGCAGTACTTC,CASSLATLLAGGPGEQYF
TRBJ2-4,TRBV4-3,NA,TRBD2,TGCGCCAGCAGCCAAGAGAACAGCGGGGGGCAAAACATTCAGTACTTC,CASSQENSGGQNIQYF
TRBJ1-2,TRBV5-6,NA,NA,TGTGCCAGCAGCTTGGCAGGGTATGGCTACCCCTTC,CASSLAGYGYPF
TRBJ2-7,TRBV7-3,once,NA,TGTGCCAGCAGCTTGTTGGGACAACCCTACGAGCAGTACTTC,CASSLLGQPYEQYF
TRBJ2-1,TRBV6-6,few,TRBD1,TGTGCCAGCAGTTGGACAGGGGATGAGCAGTTCTTC,CASSWTGDEQFF
TRBJ2-1,TRBV5-1,NA,NA,TGCGCCAGCAGCTGGGACTTAAGCTCCTACAATGAGCAGTTCTTC,CASSWDLSSYNEQFF
TRBJ2-1,TRBV4-1,NA,NA,TGCGCCAGCAGCCAAGATGTAGCTAGCGTGGGGGGGCAGTTCTTC,CASSQDVASVGGQFF
TRBJ1-3,TRBV18,many,NA,TGTGCCAGCTCACCGGACAGTACGGACTCTGGAAACACCATATATTTT,CASSPDSTDSGNTIYF
TRBJ2-7,TRBV7-8,NA,NA,TGTGCCAGCAGCTTAGTATCAGGGGGGAACTACGAGCAGTACTTC,CASSLVSGGNYEQYF
TRBJ2-7,TRBV7-6,NA,NA,TGTGCCAGCAGGGGAATTGGGGGGTCCCACGAGCAGTACTTC,CASRGIGGSHEQYF
TRBJ1-6,TRBV9,NA,TRBD1,TGTGCCAGCAGCGTTGAACAGGGGGCTGGGTCACCCCTCCACTTT,CASSVEQGAGSPLHF
TRBJ1-2,TRBV28,NA,NA,TGTGCCAGCAGCCCGGGGGGGTCAAACTATGGCTACACCTTC,CASSPGGSNYGYTF
TRBJ2-2,TRBV7-2,NA,NA,TGTGCCAGCAGCTTCGAGGCGTTCGGGACCGGGGAGCTGTTTTTT,CASSFEAFGTGELFF
TRBJ2-7,TRBV4-2,NA,NA,TGTCCCAGCAGCCAAGATATGGAGGGGCGGAGCGAGCAGTACTTC,CPSSQDMEGRSEQYF
TRBJ2-7,TRBV5-6,NA,TRBD1,TGTGCCAGCAAGCGTCGGGACAGTTTTTACGAGCAGTACTTC,CASKRRDSFYEQYF
TRBJ1-2,TRBV5-4,NA,NA,TGTGCCAGCAGCTTGGGGGCCCAGGGGCCCTTGGGTTATGGCTACACCTTC,CASSLGAQGPLGYGYTF
TRBJ1-1,TRBV10-3,once,NA,TGTGCCATCAGTGAGAACGGGGTCACTGAAGCTTTCTTT,CAISENGVTEAFF
TRBJ2-1,TRBV9,NA,TRBD1,TGTGCCAGCAGCCAGGGACAGGACAATGAGCAGTTCTTC,CASSQGQDNEQFF
TRBJ1-6,TRBV6-5,NA,TRBD1,TGTGCCAGCAGTTACGCCACAGGGGGACTCTCACCCCTCCACTTT,CASSYATGGLSPLHF
TRBJ1-2,TRBV29-1,NA,TRBD1,TGCAGCGTACGGACAGGGGGCGATGGCTACACCTTC,CSVRTGGDGYTF
TRBJ2-7,TRBV16,few,TRBD1,TGTGCCAGCCGCCCACCCGACAGGGGGCCCAGCTCCTACGAGCAGTACTTC,CASRPPDRGPSSYEQYF
TRBJ1-1,TRBV19,NA,NA,TGTGCCAGTAGTAGGGACTTTTCGAACACTGAAGCTTTCTTT,CASSRDFSNTEAFF
TRBJ1-5,TRBV29-1,few,NA,TGCAGCGTTGCAGGGGCCATCAATCAGCCCCAGCATTTT,CSVAGAINQPQHF
TRBJ2-1,TRBV6-5,once,NA,TGTGCCAGCAGTTACCCTACCGGAGGGGAGCAGTTCTTC,CASSYPTGGEQFF
TRBJ2-7,TRBV9,NA,NA,TGTGCCAGCAGCGTAGCGGCGGACAGAGCCTACGAGCAGTACTTC,CASSVAADRAYEQYF
TRBJ1-1,TRBV5-6,NA,NA,TGCGCCAGCAGCTTGGCCGGGACTGACGTAACTGAAGCTTTCTTT,CASSLAGTDVTEAFF
TRBJ2-1,TRBV6-5,NA,TRBD1,TGTGCCAGCAGTTGGGGACAGGGGGTTGAGCAGTTCTTC,CASSWGQGVEQFF
TRBJ1-1,TRBV10-3,NA,NA,TGTGCCACCGGAGGGGAGGCTGAAGCTTTCTTT,CATGGEAEAFF
TRBJ2-1,TRBV4-1,NA,NA,TGCGCCAGCAGCCAAGACAGTGCATCATACAATGAGCAGTTCTTC,CASSQDSASYNEQFF
TRBJ2-3,TRBV9,NA,TRBD1,TGTGCCAGCAGCGCTCAGGGGGTGGGGGAAGATACGCAGTATTTT,CASSAQGVGEDTQYF